This T cell receptor (beta chain) comes out of a study of T cell repertoires in cytomegalovirus infection. As for the study in general: It was recently identified HLA-C-restricted and well-studied HLA-B-restricted CMV epitopes that the study used. A matching HLA type, together with CMV infection, was signaled by public TCR beta signatures.

This clonotype showed up many times. No antigen is known for it. Germline V CDR1 and CDR2: SGHTA, FQGNSA. V shed 2 bases and J shed 2 bases, with 10 bases lying between them. The CDR3 contains 15 residues. General study points: In two of eight donors, the top clonotype was HLA-C-restricted CMV-specific. Totalled public TCR beta family frequency picked out people who carried CMV plus the relevant HLA.

Via MiXCR, TCRdb re-called the reads, giving one row per CDR3 protein. The data show about 350,000 distinct CDR3 sequences, roughly 34% seen once. This sequence joins TRBV7-2 and TRBJ1-3; D call uncertain. The sample consisted of cultured PBMCs, taken from culture after CMV antigen stimulation. This clonotype was sampled from a human donor in good health (CMV status not recorded). Some clones in this sample may be carry-over from other donors' samples. The CDR3 DNA sequence: TGTGCCAGCAGCTTATTGTTGAGTCCTGGAAACACCATATATTTT. It specifies CASSLLLSPGNTIYF.